This paragraph reports one T cell receptor beta chain. What it binds is not known. This sample is drawn from a study of T-cell memory formation after mild COVID-19. Overall study: The TCR clusters were mostly specific to one donor. Whole-study results and caveats: Contracting CD4+ clones sat mainly in CM and EM; CD8+ in EMRA.

TCRdb passed the 5' RACE reads through MiXCR, listing each CDR3 protein once. The repertoire holds around 450,000 distinct CDR3 sequences, about 20% seen once, with approximately 8.1% in the top ten. V shed 9 bases and J shed 0 bases, with 14 bases lying between them. There are 14 residues in the CDR3. The specimen sequenced was PBMCs or a T cell subset sorted from them (not recorded which). The chain uses TRBV12-3 or TRBV12-4 and TRBJ1-1; D might be TRBD1 (5 bases). This receptor was taken from an adult woman who had mild COVID-19 (a few samples of this study predate the infection). Cell type and time point are not known. CDR3 loop: CASRRDALNTEAFF. As DNA, the CDR3 is TGTGCCAGTCGCCGGGACGCTCTGAACACTGAAGCTTTCTTT.